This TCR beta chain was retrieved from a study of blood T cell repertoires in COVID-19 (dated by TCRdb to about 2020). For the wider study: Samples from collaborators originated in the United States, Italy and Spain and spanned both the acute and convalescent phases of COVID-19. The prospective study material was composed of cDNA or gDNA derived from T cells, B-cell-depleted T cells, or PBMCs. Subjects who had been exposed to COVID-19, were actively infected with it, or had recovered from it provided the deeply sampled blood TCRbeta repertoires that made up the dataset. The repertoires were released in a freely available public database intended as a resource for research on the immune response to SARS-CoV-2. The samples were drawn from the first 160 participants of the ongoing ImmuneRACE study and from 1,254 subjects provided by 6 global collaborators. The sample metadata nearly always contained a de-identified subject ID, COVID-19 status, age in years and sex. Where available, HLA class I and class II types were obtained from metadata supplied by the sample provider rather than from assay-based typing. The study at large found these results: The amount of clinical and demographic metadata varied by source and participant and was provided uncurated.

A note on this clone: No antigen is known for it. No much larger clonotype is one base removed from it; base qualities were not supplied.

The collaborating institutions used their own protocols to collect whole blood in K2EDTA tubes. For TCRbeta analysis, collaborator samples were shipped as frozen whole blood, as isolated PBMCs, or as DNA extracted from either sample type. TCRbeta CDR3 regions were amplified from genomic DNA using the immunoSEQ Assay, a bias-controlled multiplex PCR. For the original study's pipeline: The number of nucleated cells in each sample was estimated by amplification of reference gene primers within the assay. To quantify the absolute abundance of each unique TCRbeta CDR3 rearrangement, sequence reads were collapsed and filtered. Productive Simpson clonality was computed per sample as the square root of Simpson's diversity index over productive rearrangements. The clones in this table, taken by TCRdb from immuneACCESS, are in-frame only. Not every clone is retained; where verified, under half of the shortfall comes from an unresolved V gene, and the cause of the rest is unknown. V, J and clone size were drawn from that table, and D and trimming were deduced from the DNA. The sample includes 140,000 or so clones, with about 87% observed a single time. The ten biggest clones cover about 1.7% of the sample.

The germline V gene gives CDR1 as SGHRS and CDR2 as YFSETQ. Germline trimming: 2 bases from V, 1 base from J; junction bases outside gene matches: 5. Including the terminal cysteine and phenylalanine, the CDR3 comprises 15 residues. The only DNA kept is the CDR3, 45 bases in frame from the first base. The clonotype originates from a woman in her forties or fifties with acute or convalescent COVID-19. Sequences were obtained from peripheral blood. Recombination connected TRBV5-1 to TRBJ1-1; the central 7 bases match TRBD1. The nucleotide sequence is TGCGCCAGCAGCTTCCTAGGGGGCGGGAACACTGAAGCTTTCTTT. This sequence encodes CASSFLGGGNTEAFF.